Shown below are 30 T cell receptor beta chains from a single sample sequenced in a study of response to subunit inactivated influenza vaccine. TCRdb processed the RT-PCR reads anew with MiXCR; each CDR3 protein has one entry. The sample contains 650,000 to 800,000 distinct CDR3 sequences, 18% of which appear only once. The sample here was PBMCs from blood, taken around 5 days after vaccination. These TCRs come from a man over 45 who received an inactivated influenza vaccine.

The chain is built from TRBV19 and TRBJ2-5, with D possibly matching TRBD1 (6 bases). This CDR3 is 12 amino acids long. Trimming left V 7 bases short and J 2 bases short, with 8 bases between. Germline V CDR1 and CDR2: LNHDA, SQIVND (reference sequence). DNA for the CDR3: TGTGCCAGTACAGGGGATCAAGAGACCCAGTACTTC. This encodes CASTGDQETQYF. The complete variable domain, with remaining parts taken from reference TRBV19 and TRBJ2-5, reads DGGITQSPKYLFRKEGQNVTLSCEQNLNHDAMYWYRQDPGQGLRLIYYSQIVNDFQKGDIAEGYSVSREKKESFPLTVTSAQKNPTAFYLCASTGDQETQYFGPGTRLLVL.

This clonotype was found a few times. The V gene is TRBV7-3, the J gene TRBJ2-7; D could derive from TRBD1 or TRBD2 (5 bases each). V was shortened by 5 bases and J by 2 bases, with 22 bases between the two germline ends. CDR1 is SGHTA and CDR2 is FQGTGA in the germline V gene. The CDR3 is made up of 17 amino acids. CDR3 coding DNA: TGTGCCAGCAGCCCGTTCCTAGCTTTCAGGGTCGCCTACGAGCAGTACTTC. It is translated as CASSPFLAFRVAYEQYF.

This sequence joins TRBV28 and TRBJ2-3; D not certain. Germline-derived CDR1 and CDR2 are MDHEN and SYDVKM. The CDR3 consists of 12 residues. V gave up 7 bases and J gave up 3 bases, with 8 bases separating them. The DNA for the CDR3 is TGTGCCAGCAAACCCCTAACAGATACGCAGTATTTT. It yields the protein CASKPLTDTQYF.

Here the CDR3 reads CASSEGGNYNSPLHF. As DNA, the CDR3 is TGTGCCAGCAGCGAGGGGGGCAACTATAATTCACCCCTCCACTTT. This chain joins TRBV9 and TRBJ1-6; D might be TRBD1 (6 bases). The V gene's germline CDR1 is SGDLS and CDR2 YYNGEE. V shed 3 bases and J shed 3 bases, with 10 bases lying between them. This CDR3 has 15 amino acids.

The rearrangement uses TRBV12-3 or TRBV12-4 and TRBJ2-3; D may correspond to TRBD1 or TRBD2 (5 bases each). This CDR3 is 14 amino acids long. V gave up 7 bases and J gave up 2 bases, with 13 bases separating them. The chain's CDR3 is CASTPRDPTDTQYF. As DNA, the CDR3 is TGTGCCAGCACCCCTCGGGACCCCACAGATACGCAGTATTTT.

This sequence joins TRBV10-3 and TRBJ2-7; 8 nucleotides line up with TRBD1. Trimming cost V 3 bases and J 6 bases; bases outside gene matches: 10. From germline, CDR1 is ENHRY and CDR2 SYGVKD. This CDR3 is 15 amino acids long. In DNA, the CDR3 is TGTGCCATCAGTGAACCGGCGGACAGGGTTGGCGAGCAGTACTTC. This codes for CAISEPADRVGEQYF.

This clonotype was seen a few times. V usage is TRBV15 and J usage is TRBJ1-2; D not certain. V was pared by 2 bases and J by 2 bases, with 9 bases between. The CDR3 length is 14 residues. CDR1 is LNHNV, CDR2 YYDKDF, per germline (reference sequence). In nucleotides, the CDR3 is TGTGCCACCAGCAGACCTAGCGGGAACTATGGCTACACCTTC. Translating it yields CATSRPSGNYGYTF.

This clonotype was detected only a few times. The chain combines TRBV29-1 with TRBJ2-1; a weak D match, TRBD2 (5 bases). Trimming cost V 3 bases and J 7 bases, with 13 bases left between them. Germline V lookup: CDR1 SQVTM, CDR2 ANQGSEA. This CDR3 region has 13 residues. The CDR3 bases are TGCAGCGTTGAGGGAGTCATCTCAAATGAGCAGTTCTTC. The encoded protein is CSVEGVISNEQFF.

CDR3 residues: CASSVEALGETQYF. The DNA of the CDR3 is TGTGCCAGCAGTGTTGAGGCTTTGGGAGAGACCCAGTACTTC. J is TRBJ2-5 and V is TRBV2; no definite D call. Germline V gene data show CDR1 as SNHLY and CDR2 as FYNNEI. This CDR3 region has 14 residues. V was trimmed by 4 bases and J by 4 bases, leaving 13 bases between them.

The chain uses TRBV20-1 and TRBJ2-3, with 11 bases fitting TRBD2. CDR3 length: 16 amino acids. V shed 6 bases, J shed 2 bases, and the junction held 10 bases outside the gene matches. Germline CDR1 is DFQATT and CDR2 is SNEGSKA (reference sequence). Written as DNA, the CDR3 is TGCAGTGCCTCTCCGGGACTAGCGGAAATCACAGATACGCAGTATTTT. It specifies CSASPGLAEITDTQYF.

This clonotype came up a few times. The V call is TRBV10-3, the J call TRBJ2-7; possibly TRBD1 for D (6 bases). The CDR3 has 16 amino acids. The V end was cut by 5 bases, the J end by 3 bases, with 20 bases between. The germline V gene has CDR1 ENHRY and CDR2 SYGVKD. CDR3 nucleotide sequence: TGTGCCATCAGTCCTACCGGGACAAGGGCCAACTACGAGCAGTACTTC. Residues: CAISPTGTRANYEQYF.

The chain couples TRBV7-2 to TRBJ2-2; D not resolved. V gave up 7 bases and J gave up 2 bases, with 8 bases separating them. Looked up from germline, CDR1 is SGHTA and CDR2 is FQGNSA. The CDR3 has 13 residues. CDR3 sequence reads: CASIESNTGELFF. CDR3 DNA: TGTGCCAGCATAGAGTCTAACACCGGGGAGCTGTTTTTT.

Many counts were recorded for this clonotype. V gene TRBV28 combines with J gene TRBJ2-2; tentatively, D is TRBD1 or TRBD2 (5 bases each). The CDR3 has 16 amino acids. Germline V gives CDR1 MDHEN, CDR2 SYDVKM. Trimming shortened V by 7 bases and J by 4 bases, and 19 bases separated the two germline ends. CDR3 in amino acids: CASTTGTTASTGELFF. In DNA form, the CDR3 reads TGTGCCAGCACTACCGGGACCACTGCAAGCACCGGGGAGCTGTTTTTT.

This clonotype was detected many times. V usage is TRBV27 and J usage is TRBJ2-7, with D possibly matching TRBD1 (6 bases). Germline V gives CDR1 MNHEY, CDR2 SMNVEV (reference sequence). The V gene lost 8 bases and the J gene lost 2 bases, with 13 bases spanning the gap. The CDR3 length is 13 residues. The CDR3 here is CASAGTPAYEQYF. The DNA for the CDR3 is TGTGCCAGCGCAGGGACACCAGCCTACGAGCAGTACTTC.

This chain links TRBV15 with TRBJ2-7; D gene unclear. The CDR3 contains 15 residues. Germline V gene lookup returns CDR1 LNHNV and CDR2 YYDKDF (reference sequence). V was clipped by 3 bases and J by 0 bases, with 12 bases between them. The chain's CDR3 is CATSSHHRSSYEQYF. For the CDR3, the DNA is TGTGCCACCAGCAGTCATCATCGGAGCTCCTACGAGCAGTACTTC. The whole variable domain, filled in from reference TRBV15 and TRBJ2-7, reads DAMVIQNPRYQVTQFGKPVTLSCSQTLNHNVMYWYQQKSSQAPKLLFHYYDKDFNNEADTPDNFQSRRPNTSFCFLDIRSPGLGDTAMYLCATSSHHRSSYEQYFGPGTRLTVT.

The V call is TRBV7-9, the J call TRBJ2-7; D may be TRBD1 (5 bases). Trimming cost V 5 bases and J 6 bases, with 14 bases left between them. CDR3 length: 13 residues. In germline, CDR1 is SEHNR, CDR2 FQNEAQ (reference sequence). The CDR3 sequence: CASSSGHTVEQYF. In nucleotides, the CDR3 is TGTGCCAGCAGCAGTGGACATACCGTCGAGCAGTACTTC.

This clonotype was picked up many times. This chain joins TRBV12-3 or TRBV12-4 and TRBJ2-7; TRBD1 aligns across 9 bases. J gave up 0 bases and V 5 bases, and 5 bases lay outside the gene matches. CDR3 size: 15 residues. The CDR3 sequence: CASSPGQGHSYEQYF. The CDR3 region has the DNA TGTGCCAGCAGTCCCGGACAGGGGCACTCCTACGAGCAGTACTTC.

This rearrangement joins TRBV11-2 to TRBJ2-5; the D is unclear. Germline V gene sequence: CDR1 SGHAT, CDR2 FQNNGV. CDR3 length equals 14 residues. The V end lost 0 bases, the J end lost 0 bases, and 5 bases lay between the germline ends. CDR3 nucleotides: TGTGCCAGCAGCTTAGAAGTAAACCAAGAGACCCAGTACTTC. The encoded protein is CASSLEVNQETQYF. The entire variable domain, with the rest obtained from reference TRBV11-2 and TRBJ2-5, is as follows: EAGVAQSPRYKIIEKRQSVAFWCNPISGHATLYWYQQILGQGPKLLIQFQNNGVVDDSQLPKDRFSAERLKGVDSTLKIQPAKLEDSAVYLCASSLEVNQETQYFGPGTRLLVL.

This clonotype was recorded many times. The rearrangement uses TRBV12-3 or TRBV12-4 and TRBJ1-5, with D possibly matching TRBD1 (6 bases). Trimming stripped 8 bases from V and 0 bases from J, with 14 bases between. CDR3 length: 15 amino acids. The CDR3 nucleotides are TGTGCCAGCTTGAAGGGGGGGAATAGCAATCAGCCCCAGCATTTT. As protein: CASLKGGNSNQPQHF.

This clonotype was counted at least ten times. The chain is built from TRBV12-3 or TRBV12-4 and TRBJ2-2; D call uncertain. The CDR3 consists of 14 residues. Trimming removed 1 base at V and 7 bases at J, with 10 bases between. This CDR3 is CASSLGDLLGELFF. DNA for the CDR3: TGTGCCAGCAGTTTAGGGGATCTTCTCGGGGAGCTGTTTTTT.

This clonotype is a singleton in its sample. This chain links TRBV7-2 with TRBJ2-7; D gene unclear. Trimming shortened V by 0 bases and J by 3 bases, and 12 bases separated the two germline ends. CDR3 length: 15 amino acids. Germline CDR1 SGHTA, CDR2 FQGNSA. The CDR3, as DNA: TGTGCCAGCAGCTTAGCTGGTCGGTTTCTCTACGAGCAGTACTTC. Protein product: CASSLAGRFLYEQYF.

The chain employs TRBV15 and TRBJ2-1, with 11 bases lining up with TRBD2. Per germline, CDR1 LNHNV and CDR2 YYDKDF (reference sequence). This CDR3 region has 17 residues. V gave up 2 bases and J gave up 7 bases; unmatched junction bases: 10. DNA of the CDR3: TGTGCCACCAGCAGACGGCTAGCGGGGGGCTATGTAAATGAGCAGTTCTTC. Translating gives CATSRRLAGGYVNEQFF.

This clonotype was seen at least ten times. The chain combines TRBV29-1 with TRBJ2-7, with TRBD1 identical over 9 bases. This CDR3 is built from 15 residues. CDR1 and CDR2 from the germline V gene are SQVTM and ANQGSEA. The V and J ends lost 6 bases and 0 bases, in that order; junction bases with no gene match: 9. The CDR3 DNA sequence: TGCAGCGTAATCTCGGGACAGGGATTCTCCTACGAGCAGTACTTC. Translation gives CSVISGQGFSYEQYF.

The V and J genes are TRBV20-1 and TRBJ2-1; 9 bases match TRBD2. The V segment lost 0 bases and the J segment 9 bases; nucleotides outside the gene matches: 15. The CDR3 has 17 residues. Looked up from germline, CDR1 is DFQATT and CDR2 is SNEGSKA (reference sequence). The DNA for the CDR3 is TGCAGTGCTAGAGATCTACTACGTCAGCGGGGGGATTTTGAGCAGTTCTTC. It codes for CSARDLLRQRGDFEQFF.

The chain links TRBV7-9 to TRBJ2-1, with D possibly matching TRBD2 (6 bases). V lost 0 bases to trimming and J lost 8 bases, with 11 bases between them. The CDR3 covers 14 residues. CDR1 and CDR2 from the germline V gene are SEHNR and FQNEAQ (reference sequence). CDR3 bases: TGTGCCAGCAGCTTAGCGGGGACTTCCGATGAGCAGTTCTTC. Its protein is CASSLAGTSDEQFF.

The chain uses TRBV7-2 and TRBJ2-7; 7 positions agree with TRBD2. CDR1 and CDR2 from the germline V gene are SGHTA and FQGNSA. There are 14 residues in the CDR3. The ends lost 4 bases at V and 2 bases at J; junction bases unmatched: 5. The CDR3 bases are TGTGCCAGCAGCTCCCGGGAGGTCACCTACGAGCAGTACTTC. This translates into CASSSREVTYEQYF.

The chain is built from TRBV6-2 or TRBV6-3 and TRBJ2-1, with TRBD2 matching 12 bases. V was clipped by 0 bases and J by 6 bases; unmatched bases: 12. There are 19 residues in the CDR3. Per the germline V gene, CDR1 is MNHEY and CDR2 is SVGEGT. The CDR3 DNA follows: TGTGCCAGCAGTTACTCGAGGGGGGTCAGGACTAGCGGGATCAATGAGCAGTTCTTC. This sequence encodes CASSYSRGVRTSGINEQFF.

This chain connects TRBV7-9 to TRBJ2-1; D perhaps matches TRBD1 (5 bases). Trimming pared 5 bases from V and 3 bases from J, leaving 14 bases between. Germline lookup yields CDR1 SEHNR and CDR2 FQNEAQ (reference sequence). The CDR3 is 15 amino acids. The CDR3 DNA reads TGTGCCAGCAGCCCCCTGACAGTCATCTACAATGAGCAGTTCTTC. This sequence encodes CASSPLTVIYNEQFF. Drawing the rest from reference TRBV7-9 and TRBJ2-1, the complete variable domain is DTGVSQNPRHKITKRGQNVTFRCDPISEHNRLYWYRQTLGQGPEFLTYFQNEAQLEKSRLLSDRFSAERPKGSFSTLEIQRTEQGDSAMYLCASSPLTVIYNEQFFGPGTRLTVL.

In this sample, this clonotype turned up once. This chain uses TRBV12-3 or TRBV12-4 with TRBJ1-4; D is perhaps TRBD1 (5 bases). V lost 2 bases, J lost 8 bases, and 12 bases lay in between. The CDR3 sequence is 14 residues long. CDR3 amino acids: CASSLYGAGEKLFF. The CDR3 DNA sequence: TGTGCCAGCAGTTTATACGGGGCCGGGGAAAAACTGTTTTTT.

This clonotype was detected a few times. The chain is built from TRBV20-1 and TRBJ2-1, with 10 bases fitting TRBD2. The CDR3 runs 16 residues. J lost 4 bases, V lost 6 bases, and 12 bases had no gene match. From germline, CDR1 is DFQATT and CDR2 SNEGSKA (reference sequence). The chain's CDR3 is CSATALAGEGYNEQFF. The DNA for the CDR3 is TGCAGTGCAACTGCTCTAGCGGGAGAGGGGTACAATGAGCAGTTCTTC.